The sequence of this T cell receptor (beta chain) was determined in a study of cytomegalovirus exposure and HLA in healthy donors. V gave up 4 bases and J gave up 8 bases; unmatched junction bases: 10. Looked up from germline, CDR1 is SGDLS and CDR2 is YYNGEE. The CDR3 spans 15 residues. It was with 60 Vbeta and 13 Jbeta primers that the PCR ran. Profiled with immunoSEQ multiplex PCR; TCRdb holds only in-frame clones, not every one. The sample yields under 140,000 clones, roughly 84% seen once. Study-wide results and caveats: Presence/absence analysis assumed near-uniform sequencing depth across donors.

Points on this clone: Its antigen remains unknown.

The sequence was collected from a man younger than 45 in good health and CMV-seropositive. The specimen sequenced was PBMCs. The V and J genes are TRBV9 and TRBJ2-1; 9 bases are shared with TRBD1. The CDR3 region is CASSPSGTGKDEQFF. In DNA form, the CDR3 reads TGTGCCAGCAGCCCTAGTGGGACAGGGAAAGATGAGCAGTTCTTC.